Each of the 21 T cell receptor beta chains below was sequenced from the same sample in a study of technical replicates of blood from a handful of donors. TCRdb's copy holds only in-frame clones and misses some; the assay was immunoSEQ multiplex PCR. This sample has about 100,000 clones, with approximately 95% found just once. The specimen sequenced was T cells isolated from PBMCs. All receptors derive from a human donor in good health.

The rearrangement links TRBV19 to TRBJ2-2; D remains unclear. V was shortened by 5 bases and J by 2 bases, with 15 bases between the two germline ends. Per the germline V gene, CDR1 is LNHDA and CDR2 is SQIVND (reference sequence). The CDR3 covers 16 residues. CDR3 loop: CASSVDSSINTGELFF. The CDR3 DNA is TGTGCCAGTAGTGTCGACTCCTCAATAAACACCGGGGAGCTGTTTTTT.

The chain employs TRBV4-1 and TRBJ2-1; D may be TRBD1 (5 bases). The CDR3 has 18 residues. Germline CDR1 and CDR2: MGHRA and YSYEKL. V was pared by 2 bases and J by 3 bases, with 20 bases between. For the CDR3, the DNA is TGCGCCAGCAGCCAAAAAGGCAGGGCCCAAATTAACTACAATGAGCAGTTCTTC. Encoded protein: CASSQKGRAQINYNEQFF.

Of note for this clone: Compared with germline, one end of the junction differs, possibly owing to a read error. The rearrangement uses TRBV10-2 and TRBJ1-5; D is possibly TRBD1 (6 bases). The CDR3 runs to 13 residues. Germline CDR1 and CDR2: WSHSY and SAAADI. CDR3 in DNA: TGCGCCAGCATGGGGGCGGTCGGTCAGCGCCAGCATTTT. It codes for CASMGAVGQRQHF.

The rearrangement uses TRBV5-1 and TRBJ2-7, with D possibly matching TRBD2 (5 bases). Per germline, CDR1 SGHRS and CDR2 YFSETQ. The CDR3 totals 13 residues. Trimming took 0 bases from V and 3 from J, leaving 7 bases between them. Here the CDR3 reads CASSLVTSYEQYF. The DNA of the CDR3 is TGCGCCAGCAGCTTGGTTACTAGCTACGAGCAGTACTTC.

This clone was recorded once. This chain connects TRBV5-4 to TRBJ2-3; 8 nucleotides line up with TRBD2. V lost 3 bases to trimming and J lost 5 bases; unmatched junction nucleotides: 11. The CDR3 totals 16 residues. Germline V gene lookup returns CDR1 SGHNT and CDR2 YYREEE (reference sequence). This chain's CDR3 is CASSSREGGGVDTQYF. As DNA, the CDR3 is TGTGCCAGCAGCTCCCGGGAGGGAGGGGGGGTAGATACGCAGTATTTT.

This chain connects TRBV6-1 to TRBJ2-1; 9 positions agree with TRBD2. Germline V gene data show CDR1 as MNHNS and CDR2 as SASEGT. This CDR3 has 13 amino acids. V lost 2 bases, J lost 10 bases, and 3 bases stayed unmatched. The CDR3 sequence is CASSETTSGEQFF. The CDR3, as DNA: TGTGCCAGCAGTGAAACTACTAGCGGGGAGCAGTTCTTC.

The J gene is TRBJ1-1, the V gene TRBV13; possible D gene TRBD1, 5 bases. Germline assignment: CDR1 PRHDT and CDR2 FYEKMQ (reference sequence). Trimming pared 5 bases from V and 4 bases from J, leaving 14 bases between. This CDR3 spans 14 amino acids. CDR3 in amino acids: CASSPRGGITEAFF. The CDR3 DNA sequence: TGTGCCAGCAGCCCCCGGGGGGGGATCACTGAAGCTTTCTTT.

V gene TRBV9 combines with J gene TRBJ1-1, with D possibly TRBD1 on 6 matching bases. The germline gives CDR1 SGDLS, CDR2 YYNGEE. V was pared by 4 bases and J by 0 bases, with 10 bases between. The CDR3 has 14 amino acids. The CDR3 spells CASSPGQLNTEAFF. In nucleotides, the CDR3 is TGTGCCAGCAGCCCAGGACAGTTGAACACTGAAGCTTTCTTT.

The chain employs TRBV30 and TRBJ2-1; tentative D call: TRBD2 (7 bases). The ends were cut back, 0 bases at V and 4 bases at J, with 13 bases in the middle. The CDR3 extends over 15 amino acids. Per germline, CDR1 GTSNPN and CDR2 SVGIG (reference sequence). The CDR3: CAWSVGGGRYNEQFF. Written as DNA, the CDR3 is TGTGCCTGGAGTGTAGGCGGGGGCCGTTACAATGAGCAGTTCTTC.

The J gene is TRBJ2-7, the V gene TRBV29-1, with D possibly TRBD1 on 6 matching bases. This CDR3 is built from 13 residues. Germline CDR1 is SQVTM and CDR2 is ANQGSEA. Trimming cost V 4 bases and J 2 bases, with 12 bases left between them. Here the CDR3 reads CSVATGNPYEQYF. The CDR3 DNA reads as TGCAGCGTTGCTACAGGGAACCCCTACGAGCAGTACTTC.

The chain uses TRBV4-1 and TRBJ2-1, with 13 bases aligning to TRBD2. Germline CDR1 is MGHRA and CDR2 is YSYEKL. The V segment lost 3 bases and the J segment 8 bases; nucleotides outside the gene matches: 10. The CDR3 extends over 17 amino acids. CDR3 DNA: TGCGCCAGCAGCCATGAAAGGGGACTAGCGGGAAACTATGAGCAGTTCTTC. It encodes CASSHERGLAGNYEQFF.

Here the CDR3 reads CASSLGGGEKLFF. CDR3 in DNA: TGTGCCAGCAGCCTCGGGGGAGGTGAAAAACTGTTTTTT. V and J are TRBV7-9 and TRBJ1-4; possible D gene TRBD1, 5 bases. The CDR3 extends over 13 amino acids. The germline CDR1 and CDR2 sequences are SEHNR and FQNEAQ (reference sequence). Trimming took off 5 bases at V and 7 bases at J, with 11 bases between the two ends.

The rearrangement links TRBV27 to TRBJ1-2, with 10 bases that match TRBD1. With V trimmed by 0 bases and J by 6 bases, 7 bases remained unmatched. The germline CDR1 and CDR2 sequences are MNHEY and SMNVEV (reference sequence). The CDR3 has 16 residues. The CDR3 DNA sequence: TGTGCCAGCAGTTTATCCTTGACAGGGGGCGCCCATGGCTACACCTTC. Residues: CASSLSLTGGAHGYTF.

The chain uses TRBV7-3 and TRBJ2-1, with TRBD1 matching 9 bases. CDR1 and CDR2 from the germline V gene are SGHTA and FQGTGA. V shed 2 bases and J 5 bases; nucleotides not matched to a gene: 7. This CDR3 has 16 amino acids. The CDR3 spells CASSLRDRGLHNEQFF. The CDR3, as DNA: TGTGCCAGCAGCTTACGCGACAGGGGGTTACACAATGAGCAGTTCTTC. The variable domain in full, with the rest retrieved from reference TRBV7-3 and TRBJ2-1, is GAGVSQTPSNKVTEKGKYVELRCDPISGHTALYWYRQSLGQGPEFLIYFQGTGAADDSGLPNDRFFAVRPEGSVSTLKIQRTERGDSAVYLCASSLRDRGLHNEQFFGPGTRLTVL.

J is TRBJ2-5 and V is TRBV10-1, with 14 nucleotides matching TRBD2. CDR3 length: 18 residues. V lost 4 bases to trimming and J lost 11 bases; unmatched junction nucleotides: 18. CDR1 and CDR2 (germline): WNHNN, SYGVQD (reference sequence). In nucleotides, the CDR3 is TGCGCCAGCAGTGCAGGACAGGGGACTAGCGGGAGATCCGGGGAGCAGTACTTC. Its protein product is CASSAGQGTSGRSGEQYF.

This chain's CDR3 is CASSKELMNTEAFF. In DNA form, the CDR3 reads TGTGCCAGCAGCAAAGAACTAATGAACACTGAAGCTTTCTTT. The chain is built from TRBV2 and TRBJ1-1; D unclear. CDR1 SNHLY and CDR2 FYNNEI come from the germline V gene. The V end lost 6 bases, the J end lost 0 bases, and 11 bases lay between the germline ends. The CDR3 covers 14 residues. Full variable domain (remainder filled in from reference TRBV2 and TRBJ1-1): EPEVTQTPSHQVTQMGQEVILRCVPISNHLYFYWYRQILGQKVEFLVSFYNNEISEKSEIFDDQFSVERPDGSNFTLKIRSTKLEDSAMYFCASSKELMNTEAFFGQGTRLTVV.

The genes are TRBV30 and TRBJ2-7; the match to TRBD1 covers 8 bases. CDR1 and CDR2 from the germline V gene are GTSNPN and SVGIG (reference sequence). The CDR3 extends over 14 amino acids. Trimming at V came to 4 bases and at J to 2 bases, leaving 7 bases not matched to a gene. The chain's CDR3 is CAWTPGTGAYEQYF. CDR3 in DNA: TGTGCCTGGACTCCGGGGACAGGAGCCTACGAGCAGTACTTC.

Here the CDR3 reads CASSNEMNTEAFF. As DNA, the CDR3 is TGTGCCAGCTCAAACGAGATGAACACTGAAGCTTTCTTT. This rearrangement joins TRBV18 to TRBJ1-1; D is ambiguous. The CDR3 has 13 residues. The V gene lost 5 bases and the J gene lost 0 bases, with 7 bases spanning the gap. CDR1 is KGHSH, CDR2 LQKENI, per germline.

The rearrangement joins TRBV29-1 to TRBJ2-7; maybe TRBD2 (5 bases). Trimming shortened V by 4 bases and J by 2 bases, and 15 bases separated the two germline ends. Germline loops: CDR1 SQVTM, CDR2 ANQGSEA. The CDR3 runs to 14 residues. CDR3 protein: CSVALVGDPYEQYF. CDR3 sequence (DNA): TGCAGCGTTGCGTTGGTGGGAGACCCCTACGAGCAGTACTTC.

J is TRBJ2-3 and V is TRBV9, with 10 bases aligning to TRBD2. CDR1 is SGDLS and CDR2 is YYNGEE in the germline V gene. The trim removed 0 bases at V and 0 bases at J, leaving 4 bases unmatched. The CDR3 runs 17 residues. The CDR3 here is CASSVVAGGTSTDTQYF. In DNA form, the CDR3 reads TGTGCCAGCAGCGTAGTAGCGGGGGGTACTAGCACAGATACGCAGTATTTT.

The chain joins TRBV29-1 to TRBJ1-2, with 7 bases that match TRBD1. The J segment lost 3 bases and the V segment lost 5 bases, leaving 6 bases of the junction unmatched. CDR3 length equals 13 residues. Germline CDR1 reads SQVTM; CDR2 reads ANQGSEA. The chain's CDR3 is CSVWDSDYYGYTF. In DNA form, the CDR3 reads TGCAGCGTTTGGGACAGCGATTACTATGGCTACACCTTC. Full variable domain (rest looked up from reference TRBV29-1 and TRBJ1-2): SAVISQKPSRDICQRGTSLTIQCQVDSQVTMMFWYRQQPGQSLTLIATANQGSEATYESGFVIDKFPISRPNLTFSTLTVSNMSPEDSSIYLCSVWDSDYYGYTFGSGTRLTVV.